The 3 T cell receptor beta chains reported below all come from one sample, sequenced in a study of CD8+CD57+ T cells in acquired aplastic anemia. TCR beta VDJ and CDR3 profiling used genomic DNA as template. TCRdb re-called the reads with MiXCR, one entry per CDR3 protein. The sample has some 170,000 distinct CDR3 sequences; about 48% are singletons. Sequences were obtained from sorted CD4+, CD8+, or CD8+CD57+ T cells (not recorded which) from PBMCs. The receptor set was obtained from a human donor in good health.

CDR3: CSVLSTGTGSSYEQYF. The CDR3 nucleotides are TGCAGCGTCCTAAGCACCGGGACAGGGAGCTCCTACGAGCAGTACTTC. The chain joins TRBV29-1 to TRBJ2-7; 9 bases line up with TRBD1. Trimming cost V 6 bases and J 0 bases; bases outside gene matches: 12. The CDR3 extends over 16 amino acids. Germline CDR1 reads SQVTM; CDR2 reads ANQGSEA.

This clonotype was observed a few times. The chain is built from TRBV12-3 or TRBV12-4 and TRBJ1-2, with 9 bases that match TRBD1. V lost 2 bases and J lost 6; bases outside the gene matches: 10. The length of the CDR3 is 16 residues. As DNA, the CDR3 is TGTGCCAGCAGTTTAACGGGACAGGGATTCGAGAATGGCTACACCTTC. This encodes CASSLTGQGFENGYTF.

Worth noting for this clonotype: A single base separates this from a much larger clone, so it may be a read error. The chain carries TRBV11-2 and TRBJ2-1, with TRBD2 matching 8 bases. This CDR3 has 14 residues. The germline V gene encodes CDR1 SGHAT and CDR2 FQNNGV. The CDR3, as DNA: TGTGCCGGCAGCTTCCGGGGGGGAGTGCCTGAGCAGTTCTTC. Protein sequence: CAGSFRGGVPEQFF. Together with reference TRBV11-2 and TRBJ2-1, the CDR3 gives the full variable domain: EAGVAQSPRYKIIEKRQSVAFWCNPISGHATLYWYQQILGQGPKLLIQFQNNGVVDDSQLPKDRFSAERLKGVDSTLKIQPAKLEDSAVYLCAGSFRGGVPEQFFGPGTRLTVL.